These 10 T cell receptor beta chains came from one sample sequenced in a study of regulatory T cells in long-lasting Graves disease. Time point defined: newly diagnosed GD, antithyroid drugs for less than 3 months. Following extraction of RNA from PBMCs, that RNA was used to make the TCR library. iRepertoire HTBI primers and Arm-PCR of CDR3 regions built TCR beta libraries. From the multiplex PCR reads, TCRdb called clonotypes with MiXCR, one entry per CDR3 protein. In the table there are just over 600,000 distinct CDR3 sequences, under 20% of which are singletons. This sample was shared with a second study, whose subject was T cells in Graves' hyperthyroidism and ophthalmopathy.

Specimen: peripheral blood mononuclear cells (PBMCs), collected at new diagnosis, from a patient treated with antithyroid drugs. Every receptor here comes from a woman under 40 with Graves disease.

This clonotype was detected many times. The chain carries TRBV12-3 or TRBV12-4 and TRBJ1-2; D not resolved. Deletions cut 3 bases from V and 1 base from J, with 3 bases between. This CDR3 comprises 12 residues. The CDR3 loop reads CASSFSNYGYTF. The CDR3 bases are TGTGCCAGCAGTTTTAGTAACTATGGCTACACCTTC.

This clonotype was detected many times. CDR3 coding DNA: TGTGCCAGCAGTGACGGGACTAGCGGTGAGACCCAGTACTTC. The encoded protein is CASSDGTSGETQYF. The chain couples TRBV6-2 or TRBV6-3 to TRBJ2-5, with TRBD2 identical over 11 bases. This CDR3 is built from 14 residues. Germline values: CDR1 MNHEY, CDR2 SVGEGT. J was trimmed by 5 bases and V by 5 bases; bases with no gene match: 4.

This chain connects TRBV5-1 to TRBJ2-5; possibly TRBD1 or TRBD2 for D (5 bases each). The V gene's germline CDR1 is SGHRS and CDR2 YFSETQ. Trimming removed 0 bases at V and 4 bases at J, with 16 bases between. This CDR3 comprises 16 residues. CDR3 amino acids: CASSLAGDRRRETQYF. The CDR3 DNA sequence: TGCGCCAGCAGCTTGGCCGGGGACCGCCGGAGAGAGACCCAGTACTTC.

This clonotype occurred many times. The chain is built from TRBV28 and TRBJ1-5; tentative D call: TRBD1 (6 bases). Trimming left V 6 bases short and J 2 bases short, with 17 bases between. This CDR3 region has 16 residues. Germline loops: CDR1 MDHEN, CDR2 SYDVKM. The CDR3: CASSTAEGVRNQPQHF. In DNA, the CDR3 is TGTGCCAGCAGCACCGCGGAGGGGGTTCGCAATCAGCCCCAGCATTTT.

This clonotype was observed many times. This chain connects TRBV7-9 to TRBJ2-1; 8 nucleotides line up with TRBD2. The germline V gene has CDR1 SEHNR and CDR2 FQNEAQ (reference sequence). This CDR3 spans 14 amino acids. The V and J ends lost 4 bases and 7 bases, in that order; junction bases with no gene match: 6. This CDR3 is CASSSLLAANEQFF. In nucleotides, the CDR3 is TGTGCCAGCAGCTCGCTACTAGCGGCGAATGAGCAGTTCTTC.

This clonotype occurred many times. The chain carries TRBV6-4 and TRBJ2-2; TRBD2 matches 7 bases. V trimming: 4 bases; J trimming: 4 bases; junction bases outside the gene matches: 3. The germline gives CDR1 MRHNA, CDR2 SNTAGT. CDR3 length: 14 amino acids. This CDR3 is CASSAGGPTGELFF. CDR3 DNA: TGTGCCAGCAGTGCGGGAGGCCCCACCGGGGAGCTGTTTTTT.

This clonotype was seen a handful of times. This chain links TRBV7-2 with TRBJ1-6, with D uncertain. Trimming left V 8 bases short and J 0 bases short, with 14 bases between. Germline V gene sequence: CDR1 SGHTA, CDR2 FQGNSA. This CDR3 has 16 amino acids. The CDR3 bases are TGTGCCAGCCTGGCAGGCCGCAGCTCCTATAATTCACCCCTCCACTTT. Its protein is CASLAGRSSYNSPLHF.

The genes are TRBV6-1 and TRBJ2-3, with 8 positions matching TRBD1. The CDR3 sequence is 15 residues long. Per the germline V gene, CDR1 is MNHNS and CDR2 is SASEGT. The CDR3 reads CTITRGQDARDTQYF. Here the CDR3 DNA reads TGTACCATCACCCGGGGACAGGACGCAAGGGATACGCAGTATTTT.

This clonotype was picked up a small number of times. The chain uses TRBV9 and TRBJ2-1; 7 bases are a match to TRBD2. The germline V gene has CDR1 SGDLS and CDR2 YYNGEE. The CDR3 length is 16 residues. V was pared by 3 bases and J by 5 bases, with 11 bases of the junction left unmatched. CDR3 in DNA: TGTGCCAGCAGCGATTCGAGGGCGGGAGAGAACAATGAGCAGTTCTTC. Translated, it gives CASSDSRAGENNEQFF.

The rearrangement joins TRBV5-4 to TRBJ2-3; perhaps TRBD2 as D (6 bases). This CDR3 is 15 amino acids long. Germline V gene sequence: CDR1 SGHNT, CDR2 YYREEE (reference sequence). Trimming pared 0 bases from V and 0 bases from J, leaving 8 bases between. The CDR3 spells CASSLDLASTDTQYF. The CDR3, as DNA: TGTGCCAGCAGCTTGGACCTAGCGAGCACAGATACGCAGTATTTT.